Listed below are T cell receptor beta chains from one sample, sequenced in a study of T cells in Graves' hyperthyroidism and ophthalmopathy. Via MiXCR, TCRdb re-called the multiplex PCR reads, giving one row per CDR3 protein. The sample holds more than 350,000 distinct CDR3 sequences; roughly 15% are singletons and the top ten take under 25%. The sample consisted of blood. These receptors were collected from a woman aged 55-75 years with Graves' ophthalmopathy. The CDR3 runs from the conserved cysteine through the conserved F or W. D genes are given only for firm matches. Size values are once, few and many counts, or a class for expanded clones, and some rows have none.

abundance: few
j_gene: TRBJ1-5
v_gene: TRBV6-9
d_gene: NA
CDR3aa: CASSSGTNQPQHF
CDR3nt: TGTGCCAGCAGTTCAGGAACCAATCAGCCCCAGCATTTT

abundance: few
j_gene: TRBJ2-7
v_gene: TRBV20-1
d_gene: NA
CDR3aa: CSARDTGFYEQYF
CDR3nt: TGCAGTGCTAGAGATACAGGTTTTTACGAGCAGTACTTC

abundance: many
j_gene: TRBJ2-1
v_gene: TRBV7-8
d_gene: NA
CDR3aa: CASSLPPRGEKNYEQFF
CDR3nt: TGTGCCAGCAGCTTACCTCCCAGGGGGGAGAAGAACTATGAGCAGTTCTTC

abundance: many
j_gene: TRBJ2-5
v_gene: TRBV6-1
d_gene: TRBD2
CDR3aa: CASRTSDRETQYF
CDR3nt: TGTGCCAGCAGGACTAGCGACCGGGAGACCCAGTACTTC

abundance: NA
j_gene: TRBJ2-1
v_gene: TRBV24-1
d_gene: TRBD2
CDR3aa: CATSDGLAEGNEQFF
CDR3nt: TGTGCCACCAGTGACGGCCTAGCGGAGGGGAATGAGCAGTTCTTC

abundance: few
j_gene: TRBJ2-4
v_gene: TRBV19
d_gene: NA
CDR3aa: CASSTGARGNIQYF
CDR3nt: TGTGCCAGTAGTACAGGGGCAAGGGGGAACATTCAGTACTTC

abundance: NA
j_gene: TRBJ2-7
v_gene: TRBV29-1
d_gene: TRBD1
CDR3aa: CSVWDSVSYEQYF
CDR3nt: TGCAGCGTCTGGGACAGCGTGTCCTACGAGCAGTACTTC

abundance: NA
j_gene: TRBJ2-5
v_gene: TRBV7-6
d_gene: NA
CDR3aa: CASSLHDPTQYF
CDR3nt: TGTGCCAGCAGCTTACATGACCCCACCCAGTACTTC

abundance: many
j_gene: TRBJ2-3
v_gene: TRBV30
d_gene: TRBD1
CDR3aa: CAWVGDRGGIDTQYF
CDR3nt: TGTGCCTGGGTAGGGGACAGGGGCGGGATAGATACGCAGTATTTT

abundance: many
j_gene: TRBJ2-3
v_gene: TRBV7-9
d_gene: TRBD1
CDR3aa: CASSNRDRVNTDTQYF
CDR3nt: TGTGCCAGCAGCAACCGGGACAGGGTGAACACAGATACGCAGTATTTT

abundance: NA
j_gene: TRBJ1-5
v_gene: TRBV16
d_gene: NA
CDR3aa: CASSQSGRVQPQHF
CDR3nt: TGTGCCAGCAGCCAATCCGGAAGGGTCCAGCCCCAGCATTTT

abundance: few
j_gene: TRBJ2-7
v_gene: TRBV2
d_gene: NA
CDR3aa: CASSENTVSYEQYF
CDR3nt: TGTGCCAGCAGTGAAAACACCGTCTCCTACGAGCAGTACTTC

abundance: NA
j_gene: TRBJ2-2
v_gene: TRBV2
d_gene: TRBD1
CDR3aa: CASSEAPPGQGFGELFF
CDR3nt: TGTGCCAGCAGTGAAGCTCCTCCGGGACAGGGTTTCGGGGAGCTGTTTTTT

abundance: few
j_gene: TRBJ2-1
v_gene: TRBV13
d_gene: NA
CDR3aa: CASSFQSRSYNEQFF
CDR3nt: TGTGCCAGCAGCTTCCAGTCCCGCTCCTACAATGAGCAGTTCTTC

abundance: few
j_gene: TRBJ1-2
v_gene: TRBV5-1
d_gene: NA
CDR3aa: CASSLERAQGRDGYTF
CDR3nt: TGCGCCAGCAGCTTGGAAAGGGCCCAGGGGAGGGATGGCTACACCTTC

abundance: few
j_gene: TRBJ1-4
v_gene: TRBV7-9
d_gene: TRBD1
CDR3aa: CASSLPTGTGVEKLFF
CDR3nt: TGTGCCAGCAGCTTACCCACCGGGACAGGAGTTGAAAAACTGTTTTTT

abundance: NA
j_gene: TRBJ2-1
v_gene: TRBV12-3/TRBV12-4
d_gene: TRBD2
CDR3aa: CASSWAGGVNEQFF
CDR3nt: TGTGCCAGCAGTTGGGCGGGAGGGGTCAATGAGCAGTTCTTC

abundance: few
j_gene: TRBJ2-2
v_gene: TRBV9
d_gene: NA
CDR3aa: CASSVRGDTNTGELFF
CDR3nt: TGTGCCAGCAGCGTACGGGGGGACACAAACACCGGGGAGCTGTTTTTT

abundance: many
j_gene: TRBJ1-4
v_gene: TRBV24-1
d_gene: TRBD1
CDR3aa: CATSDSSGQEAEKLFF
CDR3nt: TGTGCCACCAGTGATTCCTCGGGACAGGAGGCTGAAAAACTGTTTTTT

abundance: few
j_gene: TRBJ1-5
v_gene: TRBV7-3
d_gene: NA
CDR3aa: CASSLQGIGSGTDTQHF
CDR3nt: TGTGCCAGCAGCTTACAGGGGATAGGGTCGGGCACAGATACGCAGCATTTT

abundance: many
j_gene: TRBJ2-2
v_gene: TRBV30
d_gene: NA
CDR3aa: CAGHGGPNTGELFF
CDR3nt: TGTGCCGGCCACGGGGGTCCAAACACCGGGGAGCTGTTTTTT

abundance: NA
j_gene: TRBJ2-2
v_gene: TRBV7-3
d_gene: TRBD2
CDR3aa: CASSPTSGRAPGELFF
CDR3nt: TGTGCCAGCAGCCCAACTAGCGGGAGGGCCCCCGGGGAGCTGTTTTTT

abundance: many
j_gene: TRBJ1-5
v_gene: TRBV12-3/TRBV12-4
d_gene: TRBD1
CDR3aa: CASSSRQGFEPQHF
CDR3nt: TGTGCCAGCAGTTCAAGACAGGGGTTTGAGCCCCAGCATTTT

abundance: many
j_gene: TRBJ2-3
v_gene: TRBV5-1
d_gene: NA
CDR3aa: CASSFTPLGTDTQYF
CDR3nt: TGCGCCAGCAGCTTCACCCCCCTGGGCACAGATACGCAGTATTTT

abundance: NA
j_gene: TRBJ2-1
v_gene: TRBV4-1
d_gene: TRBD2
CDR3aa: CASSLPPGTSGSGGHNEQFF
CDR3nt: TGCGCCAGCAGCCTACCGCCCGGGACTAGCGGGAGCGGGGGGCACAATGAGCAGTTCTTC

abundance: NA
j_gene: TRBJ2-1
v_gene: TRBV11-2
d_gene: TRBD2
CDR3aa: CASSLGTSGISEQFF
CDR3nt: TGTGCCAGCAGCCTCGGGACTAGCGGGATCAGCGAGCAGTTCTTC

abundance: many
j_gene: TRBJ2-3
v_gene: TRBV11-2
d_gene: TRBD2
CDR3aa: CASSSGLAGGPDTQYF
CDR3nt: TGTGCCAGCAGCTCCGGACTAGCGGGAGGGCCAGATACGCAGTATTTT

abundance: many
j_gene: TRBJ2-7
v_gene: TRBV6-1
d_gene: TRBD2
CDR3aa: CASRSGGSKNEQYF
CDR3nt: TGTGCCAGCAGATCAGGCGGGAGTAAGAACGAGCAGTACTTC

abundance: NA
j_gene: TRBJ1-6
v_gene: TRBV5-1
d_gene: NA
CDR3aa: CASTLGWQGRNSPLHF
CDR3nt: TGTGCCAGCACCCTAGGTTGGCAGGGCCGTAATTCACCCCTCCACTTT

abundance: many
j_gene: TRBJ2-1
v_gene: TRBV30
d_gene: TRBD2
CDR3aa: CAWRSLAGGSYNEQFF
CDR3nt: TGTGCCTGGAGGTCACTAGCGGGAGGCTCCTACAATGAGCAGTTCTTC

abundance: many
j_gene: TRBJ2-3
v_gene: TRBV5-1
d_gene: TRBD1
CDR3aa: CASSPTWTGDGTDTQYF
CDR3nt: TGCGCCAGCAGCCCGACTTGGACAGGGGACGGCACAGATACGCAGTATTTT

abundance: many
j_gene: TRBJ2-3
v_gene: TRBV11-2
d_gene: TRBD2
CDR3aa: CASSPGLGFGTQYF
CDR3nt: TGTGCCAGCAGCCCGGGACTAGGGTTTGGTACGCAGTATTTT

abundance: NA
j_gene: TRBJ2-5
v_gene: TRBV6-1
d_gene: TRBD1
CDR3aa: CASKLDRGAIGLYF
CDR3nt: TGTGCCAGCAAATTGGACAGGGGAGCTATTGGTTTATACTTC

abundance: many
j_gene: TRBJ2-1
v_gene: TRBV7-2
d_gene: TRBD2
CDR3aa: CASSFALRTSGSSAEQFF
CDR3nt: TGTGCCAGCAGCTTCGCACTGAGGACTAGCGGGAGTTCGGCCGAGCAGTTCTTC

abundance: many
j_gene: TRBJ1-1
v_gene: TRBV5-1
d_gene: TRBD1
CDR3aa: CASSLVLRGQPNTEAFF
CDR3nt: TGCGCCAGCAGCTTGGTCCTTCGGGGACAGCCGAACACTGAAGCTTTCTTT

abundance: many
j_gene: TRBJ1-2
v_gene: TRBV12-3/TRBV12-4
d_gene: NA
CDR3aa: CASSLGRAGNYGYTF
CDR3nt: TGTGCCAGCAGTTTGGGTAGGGCCGGTAACTATGGCTACACCTTC

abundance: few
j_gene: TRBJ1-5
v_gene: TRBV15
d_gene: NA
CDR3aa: CATSRDWQPQHF
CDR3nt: TGTGCCACCAGCAGAGATTGGCAGCCCCAGCATTTT

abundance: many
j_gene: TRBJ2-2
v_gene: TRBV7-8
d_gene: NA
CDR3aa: CASSLVAHHTGELFF
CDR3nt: TGTGCCAGCAGCTTAGTAGCCCACCACACCGGGGAGCTGTTTTTT

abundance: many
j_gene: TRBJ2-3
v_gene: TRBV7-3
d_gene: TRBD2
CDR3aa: CASSLRGRTSGTSDTQYF
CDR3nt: TGTGCCAGCAGCTTAAGGGGGAGGACTAGCGGTACTTCAGATACGCAGTATTTT

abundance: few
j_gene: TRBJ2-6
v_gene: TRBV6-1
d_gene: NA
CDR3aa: CASKTSGANVLTF
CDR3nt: TGTGCCAGCAAAACGTCTGGGGCCAACGTCCTGACTTTC

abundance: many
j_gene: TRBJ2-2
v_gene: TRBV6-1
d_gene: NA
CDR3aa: CASSEPGAGELFF
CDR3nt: TGTGCCAGCAGTGAGCCCGGAGCCGGGGAGCTGTTTTTT

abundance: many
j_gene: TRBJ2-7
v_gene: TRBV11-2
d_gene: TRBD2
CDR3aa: CASSLERGSSYEQYF
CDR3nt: TGTGCCAGCAGCTTAGAACGCGGGAGCTCCTACGAGCAGTACTTC